The 8 T cell receptor beta chains given below trace back to one sample, sequenced in a study of radiotherapy plus CTLA-4 blockade in lung cancer (dated by TCRdb to the late 2010s). The library was produced with the immunoSEQ multiplex PCR assay. Not all clones reach the TCRdb copy of this immuneACCESS table, which keeps in-frame sequences only. Checked studies attribute under half of the gap to unresolved V genes and leave the rest unexplained. A total of 95,000 to 150,000 clones appear in this sample, 80% to 90% of them only once. The leading ten clones occupy approximately 7% of the sample. The input for sequencing was peripheral blood, taken from a patient treated with radiotherapy plus ipilimumab. Source of these receptors: a human donor with non-small cell lung cancer that progressed on radiotherapy plus ipilimumab.

By sample share, this clone is medium-sized. V gene TRBV18 combines with J gene TRBJ2-5; 9 bases are shared with TRBD1. Germline V gene sequence: CDR1 KGHSH, CDR2 LQKENI. The CDR3 extends over 15 amino acids. The V segment lost 1 base and the J segment 5 bases; nucleotides outside the gene matches: 5. CDR3 loop: CASSPRQGVSETQYF. CDR3 nucleotides: TGTGCCAGCTCACCACGACAGGGGGTATCGGAGACCCAGTACTTC.

The J gene is TRBJ1-1, the V gene TRBV27, with 7 bases aligning to TRBD1. Germline CDR1 and CDR2: MNHEY and SMNVEV (reference sequence). V shed 3 bases, J shed 4 bases, and the junction held 11 bases outside the gene matches. The CDR3 contains 16 residues. In DNA form, the CDR3 reads TGTGCCAGCAGTTTGAGGAGGGGAACAGGGGTCACTGAAGCTTTCTTT. Its translation is CASSLRRGTGVTEAFF.

The rearrangement uses TRBV19 and TRBJ2-3; a weak D match, TRBD1 (6 bases). This CDR3 is built from 16 residues. V lost 3 bases to trimming and J lost 1 base, with 14 bases between them. Germline V lookup: CDR1 LNHDA, CDR2 SQIVND (reference sequence). CDR3 DNA sequence: TGTGCCAGTAGTATCGCCCTGAAGGGGGGCACAGATACGCAGTATTTT. Protein sequence: CASSIALKGGTDTQYF.

This clone was seen at least ten times. The chain carries TRBV9 and TRBJ1-3; no reliable D call. CDR3 length equals 15 residues. Trimming left V 4 bases short and J 4 bases short, with 15 bases between. Germline CDR1 reads SGDLS; CDR2 reads YYNGEE. DNA for the CDR3: TGTGCCAGCAGCCTAACGACGGCGGCGGGAAACACCATATATTTT. Protein: CASSLTTAAGNTIYF.

The chain recombines TRBV12-5 with TRBJ1-1; no firm D call. This CDR3 comprises 11 residues. Germline-derived CDR1 and CDR2 are LGHNT and FRNRAP. Trimming stripped 7 bases from V and 3 bases from J, with 6 bases between. The CDR3 region is CASAVDTEAFF. In DNA form, the CDR3 reads TGTGCTAGTGCGGTGGACACTGAAGCTTTCTTT.

V is TRBV5-4 and J is TRBJ1-1; unclear D gene. V shed 3 bases and J shed 1 base, with 4 bases lying between them. The CDR3 consists of 12 residues. CDR1 and CDR2 from the germline V gene are SGHNT and YYREEE (reference sequence). The CDR3 DNA reads TGTGCCAGCAGCTCTTGGAACACTGAAGCTTTCTTT. Translating it yields CASSSWNTEAFF.

V gene TRBV2 combines with J gene TRBJ1-5; D is undetermined. The CDR3 is 13 amino acids. V was clipped by 6 bases and J by 7 bases, with 13 bases between them. In germline, CDR1 is SNHLY, CDR2 FYNNEI. The chain's CDR3 is CASRELENQPQHF. The CDR3, as DNA: TGTGCCAGCAGAGAACTAGAGAACCAGCCCCAGCATTTT.

The rearrangement links TRBV11-3 to TRBJ1-1; 9 bases map to TRBD1. The CDR3 runs 18 residues. The V segment lost 3 bases and the J segment 3 bases; nucleotides outside the gene matches: 14. The germline gives CDR1 SGHNT, CDR2 YENEEA. Here the CDR3 reads CASSFRGTGQGHYTEAFF. CDR3 in DNA: TGTGCCAGCAGCTTTCGTGGGACGGGACAGGGCCATTACACTGAAGCTTTCTTT.